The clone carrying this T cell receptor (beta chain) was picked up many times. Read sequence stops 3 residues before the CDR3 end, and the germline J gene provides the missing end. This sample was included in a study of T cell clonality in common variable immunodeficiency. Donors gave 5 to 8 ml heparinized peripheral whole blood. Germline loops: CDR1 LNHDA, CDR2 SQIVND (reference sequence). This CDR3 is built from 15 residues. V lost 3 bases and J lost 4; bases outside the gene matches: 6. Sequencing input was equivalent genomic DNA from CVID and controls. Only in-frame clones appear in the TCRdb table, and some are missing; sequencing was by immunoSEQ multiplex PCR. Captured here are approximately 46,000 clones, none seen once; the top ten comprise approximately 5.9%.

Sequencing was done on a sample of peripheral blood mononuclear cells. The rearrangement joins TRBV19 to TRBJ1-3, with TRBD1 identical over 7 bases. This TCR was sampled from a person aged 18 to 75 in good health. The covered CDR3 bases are TGTGCCAGTAGTATGAGGTACAGGGGAGGAAACACC. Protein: CASSMRYRGGNT. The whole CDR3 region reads CASSMRYRGGNTIYF. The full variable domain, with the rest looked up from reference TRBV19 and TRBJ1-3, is DGGITQSPKYLFRKEGQNVTLSCEQNLNHDAMYWYRQDPGQGLRLIYYSQIVNDFQKGDIAEGYSVSREKKESFPLTVTSAQKNPTAFYLCASSMRYRGGNTIYFGEGSWLTVV.